Sequencing of this TCR beta chain was carried out in a study of blood T cell repertoires in COVID-19. About the study: Collection of acute and convalescent COVID-19 samples took place in the United States, Italy and Spain. The cDNA or gDNA used as material had been derived from T cells, B-cell-depleted T cells, or PBMCs.

The trim removed 7 bases at V and 2 bases at J, leaving 8 bases unmatched. Germline CDR1 SGHRS, CDR2 YFSETQ. The CDR3 consists of 15 residues. Original methodology: The assay estimated nucleated cells by amplifying reference gene primers. Only in-frame clones appear in the TCRdb table, and some are missing; sequencing was by immunoSEQ multiplex PCR. Clone size and V and J calls were adopted from that table, with D and trimming inferred from the DNA. Of 400,000 to 550,000 clones in the sample, approximately 90% were seen once. The clonotype was recovered from a woman younger than 45 with acute or convalescent COVID-19. The chain joins TRBV5-1 to TRBJ2-7, with 11 bases aligning to TRBD2. Sequencing input: peripheral blood. For the CDR3, the DNA is TGCGCCAGCCGACCTCTAGCGGGGGGACCCTACGAGCAGTACTTC. Protein sequence: CASRPLAGGPYEQYF.